This is a list of T cell receptor beta chains from one sample in a study of metastatic and nonmetastatic thyroid tumors. TCRdb called clones again from the PCR reads with MiXCR. This table holds about 69,000 clones, 14% found once. The material sequenced was blood. The source of these receptors is a male donor with papillary thyroid cancer or a benign thyroid nodule (not recorded which). Some clones in this sample may be carry-over from other donors' samples. CDR3s include the opening cysteine and the closing phenylalanine or tryptophan. The order of the fields is D gene, J gene, clone size, V gene, CDR3 protein, CDR3 DNA. D genes are given only for firm matches. The size of a clone is reported for some rows only, either as once, few or many, or as a class for expanded clones.

NA | TRBJ2-6 | NA | TRBV20-1 | CSARDGREVESSWANVLTF | TGCAGTGCTAGAGATGGACGGGAAGTTGAGAGCTCTTGGGCCAACGTCCTTACTTTC
NA | TRBJ2-6 | few | TRBV15 | CATSRSSSGANVLTF | TGTGCCACCAGCAGAAGTTCCTCTGGGGCCAACGTCCTGACTTTC
TRBD2 | TRBJ2-5 | many | TRBV11-2 | CASSLGLAGGPGETQYF | TGTGCCAGCAGCTTAGGCCTAGCGGGAGGGCCGGGTGAGACCCAGTACTTC
TRBD1 | TRBJ2-1 | many | TRBV6-1 | CASDRQGSYNEQFF | TGTGCCAGTGATAGACAGGGGTCCTACAATGAGCAGTTCTTC
NA | TRBJ2-2 | many | TRBV7-2 | CASSQGATGELFF | TGTGCCAGCAGCCAAGGGGCCACCGGGGAGCTGTTTTTT
TRBD1 | TRBJ2-4 | NA | TRBV7-8 | CASSLPRTGF | TGTGCCAGCAGCCTACCGAGGACAGGGTTC
TRBD2 | TRBJ2-7 | medium-sized | TRBV20-1 | CSARQREEFSYEQYF | TGCAGTGCCAGACAGCGGGAGGAATTCTCCTACGAGCAGTACTTC
NA | TRBJ1-2 | many | TRBV3-1 | CASSQPPLRGYTF | TGTGCCAGCAGCCAACCACCTTTGCGGGGCTACACCTTC
NA | TRBJ1-1 | many | TRBV7-9 | CASSVRGDGSTEAFF | TGTGCCAGCAGCGTGAGGGGGGACGGTAGCACTGAAGCTTTCTTT
NA | TRBJ2-3 | many | TRBV10-1 | CASSREITDTQYF | TGCGCCAGCAGCAGGGAAATCACAGATACGCAGTATTTT
TRBD2 | TRBJ2-7 | many | TRBV9 | CASSFSGTSDEQYF | TGTGCCAGCAGCTTCTCCGGGACTAGCGACGAGCAGTACTTC
TRBD1 | TRBJ2-2 | many | TRBV5-1 | CATTGTGGTGELFF | TGCGCCACCACCGGGACAGGGGGCACCGGGGAGCTGTTTTTT
TRBD2 | TRBJ2-3 | many | TRBV28 | CASSPGTRRDTQYF | TGTGCCAGCAGTCCTGGGACTAGGAGAGATACGCAGTATTTT
NA | TRBJ2-7 | few | TRBV28 | CAIIRGGGGYDQYF | TGTGCCATCATCAGAGGGGGAGGGGGCTACGATCAGTACTTC
NA | TRBJ2-5 | many | TRBV6-5 | CASSYGGETQYF | TGTGCCAGCAGTTACGGAGGGGAGACCCAGTACTTC
NA | TRBJ1-5 | many | TRBV7-2 | CASSLGSLNQPQHF | TGTGCCAGCAGCTTGGGCAGCCTCAATCAGCCCCAGCATTTT
NA | TRBJ1-6 | NA | TRBV6-1 | CASSESRPLHF | TGTGCCAGCAGTGAATCTAGGCCCCTCCACTTT
NA | TRBJ2-1 | many | TRBV9 | CASSVASGPLTNEQFF | TGTGCCAGCAGCGTAGCATCTGGACCACTAACCAATGAGCAGTTCTTC
TRBD1 | TRBJ2-7 | NA | TRBV27 | CASSIQGQGSEQYF | TGTGCCAGCAGTATACAGGGACAGGGATCCGAGCAGTACTTC
TRBD1 | TRBJ2-3 | many | TRBV14 | CASSQRTGHVTSDTQYF | TGTGCCAGCAGCCAGAGGACAGGTCACGTAACGTCAGATACGCAGTATTTT
NA | TRBJ2-2 | many | TRBV20-1 | CSARIQGFTGELFF | TGCAGTGCCAGAATACAGGGATTCACCGGGGAGCTGTTTTTT
TRBD2 | TRBJ2-1 | many | TRBV4-1 | CASSHSTWTSGSHNEQFF | TGCGCCAGCAGCCATTCGACTTGGACTAGCGGGAGCCACAATGAGCAGTTCTTC
NA | TRBJ2-5 | many | TRBV9 | CASSVDGGIETQYF | TGTGCCAGCAGCGTAGATGGGGGGATAGAGACCCAGTACTTC
TRBD2 | TRBJ2-1 | NA | TRBV11-1 | CASSSKVLAGDEQFF | TGTGCCAGTAGCTCTAAGGTTCTAGCGGGAGATGAGCAGTTCTTC
TRBD1 | TRBJ1-3 | many | TRBV5-1 | CASSVDRGNGNTIYF | TGCGCCAGCAGTGTGGACAGGGGGAACGGAAACACCATATATTTT
TRBD1 | TRBJ1-1 | many | TRBV30 | CAWSVYQGAEAFF | TGTGCCTGGAGTGTATATCAGGGGGCTGAAGCTTTCTTT
NA | TRBJ1-2 | many | TRBV20-1 | CSAGETYGYTF | TGCAGTGCGGGGGAGACCTATGGCTACACCTTC
NA | TRBJ2-3 | many | TRBV7-2 | CASSLGAGSGTDTQYF | TGTGCCAGCAGCTTAGGAGCGGGTTCGGGCACAGATACGCAGTATTTT
TRBD2 | TRBJ2-3 | many | TRBV11-1 | CASSLRGTRGDTQYF | TGTGCCAGCAGCTTGCGGGGGACTAGGGGAGATACGCAGTATTTT